This T cell receptor beta chain stems from a study of OX40 agonist ivuxolimab in advanced cancers. Study-level findings and limits: Dosing at 0.1 to 3.0 mg/kg was accompanied by clonal expansion of CD4+ and CD8+ blood T cells by week 6. Averaging showed that CD8+ T cells had more expanded clones than CD4+ did.

Generated by immunoSEQ multiplex PCR, the TCRdb table keeps only in-frame clones and is missing some. The table records 83,000 or so clones, around 84% of them present only once. A remark on this clone: Its target is not known.

This CDR3 contains 13 residues. With 3 bases removed from V and 4 bases from J, the gap between germline ends came to 10 bases. The V gene's germline CDR1 is MDHEN and CDR2 SYDVKM. This chain uses TRBV28 with TRBJ2-7, with D perhaps matching TRBD2 (5 bases). This clonotype was sampled from an adult with an advanced solid tumor such as melanoma, head and neck, liver or kidney cancer. The material sequenced was CD4+ or CD8+ T cells sorted from blood, taken in a trial of the OX40 agonist ivuxolimab. The CDR3 nucleotides are TGTGCCAGCAGTTTGCCGGGGAATTACGAGCAGTACTTC. Translating it yields CASSLPGNYEQYF.